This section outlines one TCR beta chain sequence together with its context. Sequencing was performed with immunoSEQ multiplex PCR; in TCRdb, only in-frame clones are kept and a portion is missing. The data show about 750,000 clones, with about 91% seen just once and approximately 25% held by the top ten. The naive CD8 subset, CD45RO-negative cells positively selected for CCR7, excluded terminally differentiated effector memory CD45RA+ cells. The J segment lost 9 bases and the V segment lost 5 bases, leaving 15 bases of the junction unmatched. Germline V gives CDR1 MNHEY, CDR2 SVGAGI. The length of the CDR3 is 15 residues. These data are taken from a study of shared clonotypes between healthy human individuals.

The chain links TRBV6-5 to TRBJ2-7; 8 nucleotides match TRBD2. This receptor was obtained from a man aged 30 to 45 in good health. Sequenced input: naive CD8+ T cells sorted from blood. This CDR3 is CASSQSGRNTQGQYF. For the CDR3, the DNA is TGTGCCAGCAGTCAAAGCGGGAGAAACACACAAGGGCAGTACTTC.